Below, one T cell receptor (beta chain) is given with its context. Other DNA sequences in this specimen translate into the identical CDR3. The trim removed 0 bases at V and 4 bases at J, leaving 6 bases unmatched. The CDR3 consists of 15 residues. The germline V gene has CDR1 SGDLS and CDR2 YYNGEE. Deep-level assay runs were performed. TCRdb keeps only in-frame clones here, not all; method: immunoSEQ multiplex PCR. The sample includes roughly 650,000 clones, 90% to 97% of them seen just once. This sample is drawn from a study of shared clonotypes between healthy human individuals. It was CD45RO-negative cells, positively selected for CCR7, that made up naive CD8 cells, with terminally differentiated effector memory CD45RA+ cells excluded.

The specimen sequenced was naive CD8+ T cells sorted from blood. The clonotype comes from a woman aged 25 to 39 in good health. The chain joins TRBV9 to TRBJ2-7; TRBD1 matches 8 bases. In DNA, the CDR3 is TGTGCCAGCAGCGTAGGAGGACAGGGTGCTTACGAGCAGTACTTC. This translates into CASSVGGQGAYEQYF.